Here is one TCR beta chain with its context. The antigen remains unidentified. The sample belongs to a study of cytomegalovirus exposure and HLA in healthy donors. PCR used 60 Vbeta primers and 13 Jbeta primers. Profiled with immunoSEQ multiplex PCR; TCRdb holds only in-frame clones, not every one. This table holds about 150,000 clones, 75% to 90% found once. Study-level results: According to the study, roughly 160 TCR beta chains were cytomegalovirus-associated. For most TCR sequences rarity was the rule, although some public TCRs occurred in many donors.

The CDR3 is 13 residues long. Germline V gene lookup returns CDR1 MDHEN and CDR2 SYDVKM. The V gene lost 6 bases and the J gene lost 4 bases, with 13 bases spanning the gap. Sequences were obtained from PBMCs. The chain links TRBV28 to TRBJ2-7; D might be TRBD2 (6 bases). The receptor was isolated from a male donor in good health and CMV-seropositive. CDR3 DNA: TGTGCCAGCAGACGGGGGATCGTATACGAGCAGTACTTC. This encodes CASRRGIVYEQYF.